A selection of T cell receptor beta chains follows, all from one sample in a study of cytomegalovirus exposure and HLA in healthy donors. The data were produced by immunoSEQ multiplex PCR, yet TCRdb's version contains in-frame clones alone and is incomplete. The table has 100,000 to 150,000 clones, 65% to 75% seen once. The specimen was PBMCs. Receptors were obtained from a woman between 45 and 60 years old in good health and CMV-seropositive. CDR3s include the opening cysteine and the closing phenylalanine or tryptophan. The order of the fields is V gene, J gene, clone size, D gene, CDR3 DNA, CDR3 protein. A D gene is named only where the DNA matches it firmly. The size field is filled for only some rows; it gives once, few, many or a size class.

>TRBV2|TRBJ1-3|-|-
TGTGCCACAAGGGCGGGAAGGGACACCATATATTTT
CATRAGRDTIYF
>TRBV5-1|TRBJ2-1|-|-
TGCGCCAGCAGCTTGGCAGGCTCCTACAATGAGCAGTTCTTC
CASSLAGSYNEQFF
>TRBV5-6|TRBJ1-2|-|TRBD1
TGTGCCAGCACCCAATTGGACAGGGGGCCTGATGGCTACACCTTC
CASTQLDRGPDGYTF
>TRBV6-5|TRBJ2-7|-|TRBD2
TGTGCCAGCAGCCTACAACAAGCGGGGGGCGAGCAGTACTTC
CASSLQQAGGEQYF
>TRBV10-1|TRBJ2-5|few|TRBD2
TGCGCCAGCAGTGCTAGCGGGGATGGGACCCAGTACTTC
CASSASGDGTQYF
>TRBV5-4|TRBJ2-3|-|TRBD2
TGTGCCAGCAGCCTAGCGGGGGGATTCACAGATACGCAGTATTTT
CASSLAGGFTDTQYF
>TRBV27|TRBJ2-5|-|TRBD2
TGTGCCAGCAAGATAGCGGGGGCCCAAGGGACCCAGTACTTC
CASKIAGAQGTQYF
>TRBV7-9|TRBJ1-1|-|TRBD1
TGTGCCAGCAGCTGGGGGAGACAGGGGAGTAGGAACACTGAAGCTTTCTTT
CASSWGRQGSRNTEAFF
>TRBV7-8|TRBJ2-1|-|-
TGTGCCGCCACCGGGGGAGCTACCCATGAGCAGTTCTTC
CAATGGATHEQFF
>TRBV7-2|TRBJ1-2|few|TRBD1
TGTGCCAGCAGCCCCGGACAGGGGGCGCCTGGCTACACCTTC
CASSPGQGAPGYTF
>TRBV10-3|TRBJ2-5|-|TRBD2
TGTGCCATCAAAAGCCCCGGGGGGGAAGAGACCCAGTACTTC
CAIKSPGGEETQYF
>TRBV6-5|TRBJ2-3|-|TRBD2
TGTGCCAGCACCCTCCGGGGGGACTTTACAGATACGCAGTATTTT
CASTLRGDFTDTQYF
>TRBV6-6|TRBJ1-3|-|-
TGTGCCAGCAGTTACTCCCTCTCTGGAAACACCATATATTTT
CASSYSLSGNTIYF
>TRBV11-2|TRBJ1-5|-|-
TGTGCCAGCAGCCTAACCCGGAATCAGCCCCAGCATTTT
CASSLTRNQPQHF
>TRBV11-2|TRBJ1-2|-|-
TGTGCCAGCAGCTTAGATCGTAACAGTGGGTCCACCTTC
CASSLDRNSGSTF
>TRBV28|TRBJ1-2|-|TRBD1
TGTGCCAGCAGTATCTCCGGGACAGGGGTCCCCTATGGCTACACCTTC
CASSISGTGVPYGYTF
>TRBV7-2|TRBJ2-1|-|TRBD2
TGTGCCAGCAGCTTCGGGACTAGTCGGTACAATGAGCAGTTCTTC
CASSFGTSRYNEQFF
>TRBV7-9|TRBJ1-2|-|TRBD1
TGTGCCAGCAGGACAGGGGGCCGTGGCTACACCTTC
CASRTGGRGYTF
>TRBV6-4|TRBJ2-2|-|TRBD2
TGTGCCAGCAGTGACGAGGCAGCGGGAACCGGGGAGCTGTTTTTT
CASSDEAAGTGELFF